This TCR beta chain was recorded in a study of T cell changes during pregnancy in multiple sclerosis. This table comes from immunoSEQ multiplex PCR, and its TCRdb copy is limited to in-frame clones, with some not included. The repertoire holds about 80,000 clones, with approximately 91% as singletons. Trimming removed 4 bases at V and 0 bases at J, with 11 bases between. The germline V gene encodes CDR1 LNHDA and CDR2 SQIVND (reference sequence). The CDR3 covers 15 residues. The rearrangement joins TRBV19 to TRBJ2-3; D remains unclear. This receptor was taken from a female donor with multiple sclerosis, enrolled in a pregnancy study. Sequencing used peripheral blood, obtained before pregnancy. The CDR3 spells CASSRSSGSTDTQYF. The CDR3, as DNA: TGTGCCAGTAGTAGGTCGTCGGGTAGCACAGATACGCAGTATTTT.